Listed below are T cell receptor beta chains from one sample, sequenced in a study of CD8+ T cells in alopecia areata. TCRdb keeps only in-frame clones here, not all; method: immunoSEQ multiplex PCR. The data contain 130,000 or so clones, 85% to 90% of them singletons. Sequenced material: CD8+ T cells sorted from blood, taken at week 4, from a patient treated with tofacitinib. These receptors all come from a human donor with alopecia areata. CDR3s include the opening cysteine and the closing phenylalanine or tryptophan. A D gene is named only where the DNA matches it firmly. Expanded clones are given a class, and other clones once, few, many or no size at all.

CDR3: CSVVFHETQYF; DNA: TGCAGCGTTGTGTTTCACGAGACCCAGTACTTC; J: TRBJ2-5; D: -; V: TRBV29-1; size: once
CDR3: CASSGVGSNQPQHF; DNA: TGTGCCAGCAGTGGGGTGGGCAGCAATCAGCCCCAGCATTTT; J: TRBJ1-5; D: -; V: TRBV2; size: -
CDR3: CASRTWDGSYEQYF; DNA: TGTGCCAGCAGGACTTGGGACGGATCCTACGAGCAGTACTTC; J: TRBJ2-7; D: -; V: TRBV27; size: once
CDR3: CASSVPGDNEQFF; DNA: TGTGCCAGCAGCGTACCTGGGGACAATGAGCAGTTCTTC; J: TRBJ2-1; D: -; V: TRBV9; size: -
CDR3: CAWSVVGTGIEETQYF; DNA: TGTGCCTGGAGTGTTGTCGGGACAGGGATTGAAGAGACCCAGTACTTC; J: TRBJ2-5; D: TRBD1; V: TRBV30; size: -
CDR3: CASSFEGTALYGYTF; DNA: TGCGCCAGCAGCTTTGAGGGGACCGCACTTTATGGCTACACCTTC; J: TRBJ1-2; D: -; V: TRBV5-1; size: -
CDR3: CASSGRDIQDSDEQYF; DNA: TGCGCCAGCAGTGGCCGGGACATCCAAGATAGCGACGAGCAGTACTTC; J: TRBJ2-7; D: -; V: TRBV10-2; size: -
CDR3: CASSQEYSGGEQFF; DNA: TGTGCCAGCAGCCAAGAATACTCGGGCGGGGAGCAGTTCTTC; J: TRBJ2-1; D: -; V: TRBV4-2; size: -
CDR3: CASSIWGGHPEAFF; DNA: TGTGCCAGTAGTATCTGGGGGGGGCACCCTGAAGCTTTCTTT; J: TRBJ1-1; D: -; V: TRBV19; size: -
CDR3: CASSPRSGGELFF; DNA: TGTGCCAGCAGCCCCCGCTCGGGCGGGGAGCTGTTTTTT; J: TRBJ2-2; D: -; V: TRBV11-2; size: -
CDR3: CASSSDPNIQYF; DNA: TGTGCCAGCAGCTCGGACCCAAACATTCAGTACTTC; J: TRBJ2-4; D: -; V: TRBV7-9; size: few
CDR3: CATLGTVGEAFF; DNA: TGTGCCACCTTGGGCACAGTCGGTGAAGCTTTCTTT; J: TRBJ1-1; D: -; V: TRBV2; size: -
CDR3: CASSQVLGSYEQYF; DNA: TGTGCCAGCAGCCAAGTCCTTGGCTCCTACGAGCAGTACTTC; J: TRBJ2-7; D: -; V: TRBV4-2; size: -
CDR3: CASSFQGGGADTQYF; DNA: TGTGCCAGCAGTTTTCAAGGCGGGGGCGCAGATACGCAGTATTTT; J: TRBJ2-3; D: -; V: TRBV27; size: -
CDR3: CASSRPLGGNEQFF; DNA: TGCGCCAGCAGCCGACCACTAGGGGGCAATGAGCAGTTCTTC; J: TRBJ2-1; D: -; V: TRBV4-1; size: -
CDR3: CAISQLAGERQETQYF; DNA: TGTGCCATCAGCCAACTAGCGGGAGAGCGCCAAGAGACCCAGTACTTC; J: TRBJ2-5; D: TRBD2; V: TRBV10-3; size: -
CDR3: CASMGQGTDTQYF; DNA: TGTGCCAGCATGGGACAGGGGACAGATACGCAGTATTTT; J: TRBJ2-3; D: TRBD1; V: TRBV7-9; size: -
CDR3: CSVFPGGSGGYTF; DNA: TGCAGCGTCTTTCCGGGGGGGAGCGGTGGCTACACCTTC; J: TRBJ1-2; D: -; V: TRBV29-1; size: -
CDR3: CSVERLRDRSYEQYF; DNA: TGCAGCGTTGAACGGCTTCGGGACAGGTCCTACGAGCAGTACTTC; J: TRBJ2-7; D: TRBD1; V: TRBV29-1; size: -
CDR3: CASSSPGTGSETQYF; DNA: TGTGCCAGCAGTTCGCCCGGGACAGGGTCAGAGACCCAGTACTTC; J: TRBJ2-5; D: TRBD1; V: TRBV27; size: -
CDR3: CASSLTSGGYNTQYF; DNA: TGTGCCAGCAGCTTGACTAGCGGGGGGTATAATACGCAGTATTTT; J: TRBJ2-3; D: TRBD2; V: TRBV27; size: -
CDR3: CSVEGYSGNTIYF; DNA: TGCAGCGTTGAAGGATATTCTGGAAACACCATATATTTT; J: TRBJ1-3; D: -; V: TRBV29-1; size: -
CDR3: CASSLEEGPSYEQYF; DNA: TGTGCCAGCAGCTTAGAAGAGGGTCCTTCCTACGAGCAGTACTTC; J: TRBJ2-7; D: -; V: TRBV7-6; size: -
CDR3: CASSRDPEQYF; DNA: TGTGCCAGCAGCCGCGACCCCGAGCAGTACTTC; J: TRBJ2-7; D: -; V: TRBV13; size: -
CDR3: CAWNTPGGPGVEQYF; DNA: TGTGCCTGGAATACCCCGGGGGGGCCAGGGGTCGAGCAGTACTTC; J: TRBJ2-7; D: TRBD2; V: TRBV30; size: -
CDR3: CASSLDKQGGNIQYF; DNA: TGTGCCAGCAGCTTAGATAAGCAGGGAGGGAACATTCAGTACTTC; J: TRBJ2-4; D: TRBD2; V: TRBV11-2; size: -
CDR3: CASSLGLAGATDTQYF; DNA: TGTGCCAGCAGCTTGGGCCTAGCGGGAGCGACAGATACGCAGTATTTT; J: TRBJ2-3; D: TRBD2; V: TRBV5-6; size: -
CDR3: CASSLIGNTGELFF; DNA: TGTGCCAGCAGTCTAATTGGGAACACCGGGGAGCTGTTTTTT; J: TRBJ2-2; D: -; V: TRBV25-1; size: -
CDR3: CASSLGQGQETQYF; DNA: TGTGCCAGCAGCCTGGGACAGGGCCAAGAGACCCAGTACTTC; J: TRBJ2-5; D: TRBD1; V: TRBV7-3; size: -
CDR3: CASSLTSTRAVYEQYF; DNA: TGTGCCAGCAGCTTAACATCAACTCGGGCAGTCTACGAGCAGTACTTC; J: TRBJ2-7; D: -; V: TRBV7-9; size: -
CDR3: CASSPGLEAFF; DNA: TGTGCCAGCAGCCCGGGACTTGAAGCTTTCTTT; J: TRBJ1-1; D: -; V: TRBV7-9; size: -
CDR3: CASSFYVNEKLFF; DNA: TGTGCCAGCAGTTTTTATGTTAATGAAAAACTGTTTTTT; J: TRBJ1-4; D: -; V: TRBV27; size: -
CDR3: CASTAGGPTGELFF; DNA: TGTGCCAGTACGGCGGGAGGGCCCACCGGGGAGCTGTTTTTT; J: TRBJ2-2; D: TRBD2; V: TRBV19; size: -
CDR3: CSGREGIYGYTF; DNA: TGCAGCGGCCGAGAGGGGATTTATGGCTACACCTTC; J: TRBJ1-2; D: -; V: TRBV29-1; size: -
CDR3: CASSLGTGADYGYTF; DNA: TGTGCCAGCAGCTTGGGGACAGGGGCTGACTATGGCTACACCTTC; J: TRBJ1-2; D: TRBD1; V: TRBV13; size: -
CDR3: CASSSPRQAASPGANVLTF; DNA: TGTGCCAGCAGCTCCCCCCGGCAGGCCGCCTCGCCTGGGGCCAACGTCCTGACTTTC; J: TRBJ2-6; D: -; V: TRBV7-9; size: -